Shown below are 8 T cell receptor beta chains from a single sample sequenced in a study of blood T cell repertoires in COVID-19. Assay used: immunoSEQ multiplex PCR; TCRdb lists only in-frame clones, some missing. Here the sample spans fewer than 700,000 clones, approximately 91% being singletons. Sequencing was performed on peripheral blood. The receptors here all came from a woman between 50 and 59 years old with COVID-19, enrolled during active disease.

The chain links TRBV27 to TRBJ2-2, with 9 positions matching TRBD2. This CDR3 region has 15 residues. The V gene end was trimmed by 2 bases and the J gene end by 5 bases; junction bases not matched to a gene: 3. The germline CDR1 and CDR2 sequences are MNHEY and SMNVEV (reference sequence). CDR3 bases: TGTGCCAGCAGTTTAGGACTAGCGAGAACCGGGGAGCTGTTTTTT. This codes for CASSLGLARTGELFF.

This chain links TRBV4-1 with TRBJ1-6; 7 bases align to TRBD1. CDR1 and CDR2 from the germline V gene are MGHRA and YSYEKL. CDR3 length equals 16 residues. J lost 9 bases, V lost 3 bases, and 11 bases had no gene match. In DNA, the CDR3 is TGCGCCAGCAGCCACCTTCCAACAGGGGAAGGTTCACCCCTCCACTTT. Amino acid sequence: CASSHLPTGEGSPLHF.

The chain recombines TRBV30 with TRBJ1-1, with D unresolved. CDR1 is GTSNPN, CDR2 SVGIG, per germline (reference sequence). V was clipped by 4 bases and J by 1 base, with 7 bases between them. The CDR3 totals 12 residues. CDR3 residues: CAWTNWNTEAFF. The CDR3 DNA follows: TGTGCCTGGACTAACTGGAACACTGAAGCTTTCTTT. The variable domain in full, completed from reference TRBV30 and TRBJ1-1, reads SQTIHQWPATLVQPVGSPLSLECTVEGTSNPNLYWYRQAAGRGLQLLFYSVGIGQISSEVPQNLSASRPQDRQFILSSKKLLLSDSGFYLCAWTNWNTEAFFGQGTRLTVV.

Here the CDR3 DNA reads TGCAGCGTTGAAGGACAGGAACTCTCTGGAAACACCATATATTTT. Protein: CSVEGQELSGNTIYF. The J gene is TRBJ1-3, the V gene TRBV29-1; D might be TRBD1 (6 bases). V gave up 1 base and J gave up 0 bases, with 10 bases separating them. Germline V CDR1 and CDR2: SQVTM, ANQGSEA. This CDR3 contains 15 residues. Full variable domain (outside the CDR3, taken from reference TRBV29-1 and TRBJ1-3): SAVISQKPSRDICQRGTSLTIQCQVDSQVTMMFWYRQQPGQSLTLIATANQGSEATYESGFVIDKFPISRPNLTFSTLTVSNMSPEDSSIYLCSVEGQELSGNTIYFGEGSWLTVV.

The genes are TRBV19 and TRBJ2-5; D might be TRBD2 (5 bases). From germline, CDR1 is LNHDA and CDR2 SQIVND (reference sequence). V lost 4 bases to trimming and J lost 5 bases, with 14 bases between them. CDR3 size: 14 residues. The CDR3 sequence is CASSTLGERETQYF. For the CDR3, the DNA is TGTGCCAGTAGTACCCTCGGGGAGAGGGAGACCCAGTACTTC.

The rearrangement links TRBV7-9 to TRBJ2-7, with D possibly being TRBD1 (6 bases). Germline loops: CDR1 SEHNR, CDR2 FQNEAQ (reference sequence). The CDR3 has 15 residues. V lost 4 bases, J lost 2 bases, and 15 bases lay in between. The CDR3 loop is CASSYGQPSAYEQYF. As DNA, the CDR3 is TGTGCCAGCAGCTACGGACAGCCATCCGCCTACGAGCAGTACTTC.

The rearrangement joins TRBV7-9 to TRBJ2-1, with 10 bases fitting TRBD2. Germline CDR1 reads SEHNR; CDR2 reads FQNEAQ (reference sequence). The ends lost 2 bases at V and 7 bases at J; junction bases unmatched: 5. The CDR3 runs to 15 residues. The CDR3 region is CASSLFSGGLNEQFF. The CDR3 region has the DNA TGTGCCAGCAGCTTATTTAGCGGGGGGTTAAATGAGCAGTTCTTC.

This chain joins TRBV5-1 and TRBJ2-2; 8 nucleotides agree with TRBD2. The CDR3 is 15 amino acids. The ends lost 1 base at V and 1 base at J; junction bases unmatched: 0. Germline V gives CDR1 SGHRS, CDR2 YFSETQ. The CDR3 spells CASSLTSGNTGELFF. The CDR3 nucleotides read TGCGCCAGCAGCTTGACTAGCGGGAACACCGGGGAGCTGTTTTTT.